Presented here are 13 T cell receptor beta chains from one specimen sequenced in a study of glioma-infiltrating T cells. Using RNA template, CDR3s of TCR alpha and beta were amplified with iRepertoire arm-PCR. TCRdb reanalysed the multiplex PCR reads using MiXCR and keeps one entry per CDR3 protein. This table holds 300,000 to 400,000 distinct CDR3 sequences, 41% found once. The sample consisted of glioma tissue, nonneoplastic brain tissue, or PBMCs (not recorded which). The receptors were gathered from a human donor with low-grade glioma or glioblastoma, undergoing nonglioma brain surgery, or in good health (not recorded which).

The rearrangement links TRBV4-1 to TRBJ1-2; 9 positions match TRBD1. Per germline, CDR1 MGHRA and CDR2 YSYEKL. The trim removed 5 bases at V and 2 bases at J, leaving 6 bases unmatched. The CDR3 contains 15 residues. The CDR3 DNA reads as TGCGCCAGCAGCGGGCCGGGACAGGGAAACTATGGCTACACCTTC. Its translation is CASSGPGQGNYGYTF.

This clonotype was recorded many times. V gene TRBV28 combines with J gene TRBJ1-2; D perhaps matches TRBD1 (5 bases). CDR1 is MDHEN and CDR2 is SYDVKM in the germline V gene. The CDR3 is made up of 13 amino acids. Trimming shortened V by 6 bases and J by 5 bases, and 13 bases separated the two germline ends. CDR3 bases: TGTGCCAGCAGCGGTGGGGGAAGATATGGCTACACCTTC. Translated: CASSGGGRYGYTF.

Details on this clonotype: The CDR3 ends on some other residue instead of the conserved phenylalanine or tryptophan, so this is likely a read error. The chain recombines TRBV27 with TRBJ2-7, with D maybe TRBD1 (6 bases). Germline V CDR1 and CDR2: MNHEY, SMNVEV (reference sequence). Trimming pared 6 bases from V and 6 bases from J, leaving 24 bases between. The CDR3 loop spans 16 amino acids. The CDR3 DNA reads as TGTGCCAGCAGCGATATCGGGACAACAATAGTAGGCGAGCAGTACCTC. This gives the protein CASSDIGTTIVGEQYL.

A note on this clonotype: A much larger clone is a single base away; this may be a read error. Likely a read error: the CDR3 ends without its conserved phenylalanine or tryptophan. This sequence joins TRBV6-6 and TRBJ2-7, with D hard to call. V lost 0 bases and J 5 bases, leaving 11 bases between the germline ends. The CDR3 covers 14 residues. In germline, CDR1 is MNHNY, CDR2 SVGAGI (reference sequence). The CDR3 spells CASSYSYRYDEQYS. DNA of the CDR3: TGTGCCAGCAGTTACTCGTACCGGTACGACGAGCAGTACTCC.

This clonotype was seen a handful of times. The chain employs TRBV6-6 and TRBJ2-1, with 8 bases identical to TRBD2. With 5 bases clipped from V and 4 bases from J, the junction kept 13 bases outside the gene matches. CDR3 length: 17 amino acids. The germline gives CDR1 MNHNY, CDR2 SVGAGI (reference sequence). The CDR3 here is CASSKELAVASYNEQFF. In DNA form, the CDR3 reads TGTGCCAGCAGTAAAGAACTAGCGGTGGCCTCATACAATGAGCAGTTCTTC.

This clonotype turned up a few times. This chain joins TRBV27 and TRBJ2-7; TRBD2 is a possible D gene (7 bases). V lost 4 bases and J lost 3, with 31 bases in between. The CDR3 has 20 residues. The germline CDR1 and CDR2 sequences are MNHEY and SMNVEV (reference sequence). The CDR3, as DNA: TGTGCCAGCAGTTCCACTTTTCCTGGAGGGCTGAGGAGGGGGGGCTACGAGCAGTACTTC. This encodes CASSSTFPGGLRRGGYEQYF.

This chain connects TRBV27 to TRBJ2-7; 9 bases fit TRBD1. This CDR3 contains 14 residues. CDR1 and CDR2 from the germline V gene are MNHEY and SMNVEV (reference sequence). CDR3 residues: CATTPGQGVVRQYF. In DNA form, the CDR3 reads TGTGCAACTACCCCGGGACAGGGAGTAGTGAGGCAGTACTTC.

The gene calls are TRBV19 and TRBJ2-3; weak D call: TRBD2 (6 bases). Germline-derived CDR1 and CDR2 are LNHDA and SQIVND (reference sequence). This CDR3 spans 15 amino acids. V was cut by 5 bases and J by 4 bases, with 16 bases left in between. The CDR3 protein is CASSLRGRVADTQYF. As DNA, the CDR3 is TGTGCCAGTAGTCTCCGGGGGAGAGTGGCAGATACGCAGTATTTT.

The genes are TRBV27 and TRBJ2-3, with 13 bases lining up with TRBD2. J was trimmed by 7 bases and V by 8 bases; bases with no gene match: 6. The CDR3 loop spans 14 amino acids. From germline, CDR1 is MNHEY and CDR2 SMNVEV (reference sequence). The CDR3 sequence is CASGLAGVTNTQYF. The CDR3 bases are TGTGCCAGCGGACTAGCGGGAGTGACAAATACGCAGTATTTT.

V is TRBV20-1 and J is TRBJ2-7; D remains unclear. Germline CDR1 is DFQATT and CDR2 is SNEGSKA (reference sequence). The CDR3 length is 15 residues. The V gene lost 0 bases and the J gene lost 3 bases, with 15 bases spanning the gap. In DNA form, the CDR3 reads TGCAGTGCTAGAGATATCCCAGCGATATTCTACGAGCAGTACTTC. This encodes CSARDIPAIFYEQYF.

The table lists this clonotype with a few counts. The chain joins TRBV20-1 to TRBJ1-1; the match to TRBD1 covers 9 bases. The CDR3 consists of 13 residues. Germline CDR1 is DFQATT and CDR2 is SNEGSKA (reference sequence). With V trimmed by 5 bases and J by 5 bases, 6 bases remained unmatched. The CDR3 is CSAPGTGKTEAFF. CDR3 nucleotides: TGCAGTGCTCCCGGGACAGGGAAAACTGAAGCTTTCTTT.

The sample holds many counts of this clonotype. The CDR3 DNA follows: TGCAGTGCTGCCAAGCTATCACACGGGACTTCGTACCAAGAGACCCAGTACTTC. Translating gives CSAAKLSHGTSYQETQYF. The rearrangement links TRBV20-1 to TRBJ2-5; perhaps TRBD2 as D (6 bases). V lost 5 bases to trimming and J lost 0 bases, with 25 bases between them. This CDR3 has 18 residues. Germline-derived CDR1 and CDR2 are DFQATT and SNEGSKA (reference sequence).

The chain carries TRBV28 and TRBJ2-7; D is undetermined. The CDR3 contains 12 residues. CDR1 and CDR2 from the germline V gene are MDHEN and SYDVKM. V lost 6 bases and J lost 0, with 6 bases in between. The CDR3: CASSGPSYEQYF. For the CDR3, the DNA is TGTGCCAGCAGCGGGCCCTCCTACGAGCAGTACTTC.